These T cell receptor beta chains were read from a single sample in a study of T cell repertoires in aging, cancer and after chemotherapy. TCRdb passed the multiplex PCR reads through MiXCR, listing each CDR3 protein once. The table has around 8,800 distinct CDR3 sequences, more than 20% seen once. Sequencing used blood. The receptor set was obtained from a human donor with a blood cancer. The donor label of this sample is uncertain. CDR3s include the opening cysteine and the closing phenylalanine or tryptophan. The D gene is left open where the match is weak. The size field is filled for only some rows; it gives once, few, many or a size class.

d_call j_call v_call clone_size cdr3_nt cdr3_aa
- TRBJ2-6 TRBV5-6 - TGCGCCAGCAGCTTGGTCGACCTCGGCCGGTCGGGGTTCGGGGCCAACGTCCTGACTTTC CASSLVDLGRSGFGANVLTF
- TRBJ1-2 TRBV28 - TGTGCCAGCACTCTTGGGGGTTATGGCTACACCTTC CASTLGGYGYTF
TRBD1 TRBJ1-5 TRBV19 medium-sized TGTGCCAGTAGTATGGGGGACAGGGTCTATCAGCCCCAGCATTTT CASSMGDRVYQPQHF
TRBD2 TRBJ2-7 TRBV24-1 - TGTGCCGCGGCCAAAAAAGGACTAGCGGGCCACTACGAGCAGTACTTC CAAAKKGLAGHYEQYF
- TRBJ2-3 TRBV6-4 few TGTGCCAGCAGTCAGGACAGACTTAGCACAGATACGCAGTATTTT CASSQDRLSTDTQYF
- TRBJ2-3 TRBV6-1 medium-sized TGTGCCAGCAGTCAAAAGGGGGGAGGGACCTCCACAGATACGCAGTATTTT CASSQKGGGTSTDTQYF
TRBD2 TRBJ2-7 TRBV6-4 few TGTGCCAGCAGAGCGGGACGAAAGACCTACGAGCAGTACTTC CASRAGRKTYEQYF
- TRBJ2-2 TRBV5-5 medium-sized TGTGCCAGCAGCTTGCTCGGCGGCCGCGGGGACACCGGGGAGCTGTTTTTT CASSLLGGRGDTGELFF
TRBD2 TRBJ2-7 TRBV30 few TGTGCCTGGAGCCATCTAGCGGGAGGAACCTACGAGCAGTACTTC CAWSHLAGGTYEQYF
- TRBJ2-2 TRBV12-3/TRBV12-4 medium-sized TGTGCCAGCAGTACAGTCAGGGCGGACACCGGGGAGCTGTTTTTT CASSTVRADTGELFF
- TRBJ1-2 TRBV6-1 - TGTGCCGGAAGGACAGCCTATGGCTACACCTTC CAGRTAYGYTF
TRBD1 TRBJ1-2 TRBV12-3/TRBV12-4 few TGTGCCAGCAGCCGGACGGACAGGGGCCGTGGCTACACCTTC CASSRTDRGRGYTF
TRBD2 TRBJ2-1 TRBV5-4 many TGTGCCAGCAGCTTGGATCTAGCGGGAGGGCTCAATGAGCAGTTCTTC CASSLDLAGGLNEQFF
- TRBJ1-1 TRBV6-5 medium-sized TGTGCCAGCAGTCAAGGGACTTTCAACACTGAAGCTTTCTTT CASSQGTFNTEAFF
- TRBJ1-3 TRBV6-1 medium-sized TGTGCCAGCAGTTCACAGCTACCTATCTCTGGAAACACCATATATTTT CASSSQLPISGNTIYF
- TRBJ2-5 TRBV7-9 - TGTGCCAGCAGCTTACCCACAGGGAGGGCGACCCAGTACTTC CASSLPTGRATQYF
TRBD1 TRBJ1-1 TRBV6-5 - TGTGCCAGCAGAAGGACAGGGGGATCGGGGACTGAAGCTTTCTTT CASRRTGGSGTEAFF
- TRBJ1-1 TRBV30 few TGTGCCTGGAGTGTTTCCGGAGGCAGGAACACTGAAGCTTTCTTT CAWSVSGGRNTEAFF
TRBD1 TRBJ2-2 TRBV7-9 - TGTGCCAGCAGCTTTAAACCAGGGACAGGGGGTGCCGGGGAGCTGTTTTTT CASSFKPGTGGAGELFF
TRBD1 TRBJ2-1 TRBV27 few TGTGCCAGCAGTTCCCGGGACAGGTCCTACAATGAGCAGTTCTTC CASSSRDRSYNEQFF
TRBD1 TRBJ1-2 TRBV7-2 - TGTGCCAGCAGCACAGGACAGGGGGGTAACTATGGCTACACCTTC CASSTGQGGNYGYTF
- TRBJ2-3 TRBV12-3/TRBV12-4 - TGTGCCAGCACTTCTATAGCGGTCACAGATACGCAGTATTTT CASTSIAVTDTQYF
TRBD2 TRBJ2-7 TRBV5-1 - TGCGCCAGCAGTGGGGGGGTCTCCTACGAGCAGTACTTC CASSGGVSYEQYF
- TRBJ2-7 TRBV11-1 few TGTGCCAGCAGCCCCTCCCCATCCTACGAGCAGTACTTC CASSPSPSYEQYF
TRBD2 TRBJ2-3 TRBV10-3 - TGTGCCATCAGTAAGACTAGCGGGGGTACATCAGATACGCAGTATTTT CAISKTSGGTSDTQYF
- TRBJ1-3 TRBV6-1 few TGTGCCAGCAGTGAAGCCATGCGACGGACGAACTCTGGAAACACCATATATTTT CASSEAMRRTNSGNTIYF
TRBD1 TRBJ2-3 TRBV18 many TGTGCCAGCTCCGACCACCACACCGGGACAGGGGGGAGCACAGATACGCAGTATTTT CASSDHHTGTGGSTDTQYF
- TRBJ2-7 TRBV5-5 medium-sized TGTGCCAGCAGGGAGGGAGACTTTCTCTCCTACGAGCAGTACTTC CASREGDFLSYEQYF
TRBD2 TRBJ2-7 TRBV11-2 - TGTGCCAGCAGCTTAGGACTAGCGATGAACGAGCAGTACTTC CASSLGLAMNEQYF
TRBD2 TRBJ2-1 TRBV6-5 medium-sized TGTGCCAGCAGATCCGGACTAGCGGCGTACAATGAGCAGTTCTTC CASRSGLAAYNEQFF
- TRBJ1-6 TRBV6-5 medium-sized TGTGCCAGCAGTTACGGGGTGGCGCGTAGGCTTAATTCACCCCTCCACTTT CASSYGVARRLNSPLHF
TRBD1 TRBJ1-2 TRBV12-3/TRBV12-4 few TGTGCCAGCAGTTTACGTCGAATCACTCAGGGGGCCGGCTACACCTTC CASSLRRITQGAGYTF
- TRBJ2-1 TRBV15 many TGTGCCACCAGCAGAGCTTATGGGAGGAATGAGCAGTTCTTC CATSRAYGRNEQFF
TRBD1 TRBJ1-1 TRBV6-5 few TGTGCCAGCAGTTACTTTCAGGGGGTGAACACTGAAGCTTTCTTT CASSYFQGVNTEAFF
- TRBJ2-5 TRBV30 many TGTGCCTGGAGTCCCCGGGGCGAGACCCAGTACTTC CAWSPRGETQYF
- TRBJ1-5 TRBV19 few TGTGCCAGTAGCGTGGGACCCCAACTCAGACAGCCCCAGCATTTT CASSVGPQLRQPQHF
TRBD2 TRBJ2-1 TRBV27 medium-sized TGTGCCAGCAGACTAGCGGGAGTGTCCGATGAGCAGTTCTTC CASRLAGVSDEQFF
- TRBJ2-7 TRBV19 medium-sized TGTGCCAGTAGTTGGAGGGCCTCCAACGAGCAGTACTTC CASSWRASNEQYF
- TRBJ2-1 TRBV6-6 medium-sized TGTGCCAGCAGTTACCCCCTAGGGGGGGAATACAATGAGCAGTTCTTC CASSYPLGGEYNEQFF
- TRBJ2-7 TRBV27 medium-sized TGTGCCAGCAGTTTATCGTTGGGCTACGAGCAGTACTTC CASSLSLGYEQYF
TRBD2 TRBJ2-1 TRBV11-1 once TGTGCCAGCAGCTCTTACAAGGGACTAGCGAAGAGCTCCTACAATGAGCAGTTCTTC CASSSYKGLAKSSYNEQFF
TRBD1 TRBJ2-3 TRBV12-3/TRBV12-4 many TGTGCCAGCAGTCGCCTATTGGTTCCGGGACAGGGCACAGATACGCAGTATTTT CASSRLLVPGQGTDTQYF
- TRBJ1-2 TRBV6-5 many TGTGCCAGCAGTTACCTTGGGGAGAACGGCTACACCTTC CASSYLGENGYTF
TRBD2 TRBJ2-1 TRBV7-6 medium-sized TGTGCCAGCAGCTTACTAGCGGGAGTTCGCTACAATGAGCAGTTCTTC CASSLLAGVRYNEQFF
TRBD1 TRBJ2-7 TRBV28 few TGTGCCAGCAGGTCCGTCCGGGACAGGTTCTCCTACGAGCAGTACTTC CASRSVRDRFSYEQYF
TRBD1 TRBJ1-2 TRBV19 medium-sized TGTGCCAGTACTCCTAAGGCAGGGGGAGGAGGCTACACCTTC CASTPKAGGGGYTF
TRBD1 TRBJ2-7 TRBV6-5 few TGTGCCAGCAGTAGATACCAGGGGGCTTCCTCTGACGAGCAGTACTTC CASSRYQGASSDEQYF
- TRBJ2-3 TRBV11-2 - TGTGCCAGCAGCTCCCACCCAGGCACAGATACGCAGTATTTT CASSSHPGTDTQYF
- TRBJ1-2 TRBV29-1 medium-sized TGCAGCGTAGTGGAGGGCTACACCTTC CSVVEGYTF
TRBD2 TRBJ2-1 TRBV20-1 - TGCAGTGCCTTAATGGCTAGCGGACACAATGAGCAGTTCTTC CSALMASGHNEQFF
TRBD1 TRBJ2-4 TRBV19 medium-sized TGTGCCAGTAGTCCCGACCCTGGACAGGGATACATTCAGTACTTC CASSPDPGQGYIQYF
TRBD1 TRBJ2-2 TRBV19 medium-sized TGTGCCAGTAGAGCAGGGGGCTCCGGGGAGCTGTTTTTT CASRAGGSGELFF
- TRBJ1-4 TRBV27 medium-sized TGTGCCAGCAGCGGGGGCGGGGGTCCTTCAACTAATGAAAAACTGTTTTTT CASSGGGGPSTNEKLFF